What follows are 11 T cell receptor beta chains derived from one specimen sequenced in a study of shared clonotypes between healthy human individuals. Naive CD8 cells lacked CD45RO and underwent positive selection for CCR7, leaving out terminally differentiated effector memory CD45RA+ cells. TCRdb's table, derived via immunoSEQ multiplex PCR, lists solely in-frame clones and lacks some. The repertoire holds about 650,000 clones, with around 95% as singletons. Sequenced material: naive CD8+ T cells sorted from blood. The receptor source for this set is a woman between 25 and 40 years old in good health.

The rearrangement uses TRBV27 and TRBJ2-2; maybe TRBD2 (6 bases). Trimming pared 3 bases from V and 0 bases from J, leaving 14 bases between. CDR3 length equals 17 residues. CDR1 and CDR2 from the germline V gene are MNHEY and SMNVEV (reference sequence). CDR3 sequence: CASSFRVADANTGELFF. The CDR3 bases are TGTGCCAGCAGTTTTAGGGTAGCGGATGCGAACACCGGGGAGCTGTTTTTT.

Here the CDR3 DNA reads TGTGCCAGCAGTGAAGGACAGGTCAATCAGCCCCAGCATTTT. Its translation: CASSEGQVNQPQHF. The chain joins TRBV2 to TRBJ1-5; tentatively, D is TRBD1 (6 bases). V gave up 1 base and J gave up 3 bases, with 7 bases separating them. The CDR3 extends over 14 amino acids. CDR1 is SNHLY and CDR2 is FYNNEI in the germline V gene.

This chain uses TRBV4-1 with TRBJ1-1; unclear D gene. There are 15 residues in the CDR3. The V end lost 0 bases, the J end lost 1 base, and 9 bases lay between the germline ends. CDR1 MGHRA and CDR2 YSYEKL come from the germline V gene. The CDR3 is CASSQEWARNTEAFF. DNA of the CDR3: TGCGCCAGCAGCCAAGAATGGGCCAGGAACACTGAAGCTTTCTTT.

The CDR3 nucleotides are TGTGCCAGCAGAAGGGGGAAAACCTATAATTCACCCCTCCACTTT. Amino acids: CASRRGKTYNSPLHF. The chain combines TRBV5-6 with TRBJ1-6; D might be TRBD1 (6 bases). CDR1 is SGHDT, CDR2 YYEEEE, per germline. This CDR3 has 15 residues. V was clipped by 5 bases and J by 2 bases, with 11 bases between them.

V is TRBV5-8 and J is TRBJ1-5; D may be TRBD1 (6 bases). Germline CDR1 and CDR2: SGHTS and YDEGEE. Deletions cut 5 bases from V and 2 bases from J, with 23 bases between. This CDR3 spans 18 amino acids. The CDR3 region is CASRVRGAHREGNQPQHF. DNA for the CDR3: TGTGCCAGCAGGGTGAGGGGGGCCCACCGGGAAGGCAATCAGCCCCAGCATTTT.

The chain links TRBV10-2 to TRBJ2-3; 9 nucleotides match TRBD2. The CDR3 extends over 19 amino acids. V shed 0 bases, J shed 2 bases, and the junction held 12 bases outside the gene matches. Germline V gene data show CDR1 as WSHSY and CDR2 as SAAADI. This CDR3 is CASSESIRRLAEPTDTQYF. The DNA for the CDR3 is TGCGCCAGCAGTGAGTCAATCCGCAGACTAGCGGAGCCCACAGATACGCAGTATTTT.

This chain joins TRBV27 and TRBJ1-3; D not certain. The V gene lost 3 bases and the J gene lost 0 bases, with 9 bases spanning the gap. CDR1 is MNHEY and CDR2 is SMNVEV in the germline V gene (reference sequence). The CDR3 totals 15 residues. Here the CDR3 DNA reads TGTGCCAGCAGTTTTTCGCCGGTCTCTGGAAACACCATATATTTT. Amino acid sequence: CASSFSPVSGNTIYF.

The chain joins TRBV19 to TRBJ1-2; 8 nucleotides agree with TRBD1. V trimming: 5 bases; J trimming: 4 bases; junction bases outside the gene matches: 12. Looked up from germline, CDR1 is LNHDA and CDR2 is SQIVND (reference sequence). This CDR3 is 16 amino acids long. The CDR3 protein is CASSVYAGTGTYGYTF. In nucleotides, the CDR3 is TGTGCCAGTAGTGTTTATGCCGGGACAGGAACCTATGGCTACACCTTC.

The genes are TRBV5-1 and TRBJ2-1; 7 bases are a match to TRBD2. The CDR3 sequence is 15 residues long. J lost 7 bases, V lost 1 base, and 8 bases had no gene match. The germline V gene encodes CDR1 SGHRS and CDR2 YFSETQ. The CDR3 spells CASSLLRDYKNEQFF. The CDR3 DNA reads as TGCGCCAGCAGCTTGCTCCGGGACTACAAAAATGAGCAGTTCTTC.

This clone appeared once. The rearrangement joins TRBV28 to TRBJ1-2, with unresolved D. The CDR3 has 12 amino acids. From germline, CDR1 is MDHEN and CDR2 SYDVKM. Trimming took off 6 bases at V and 7 bases at J, with 12 bases between the two ends. CDR3 in DNA: TGTGCCAGCAGCCCAATCGGTCTTGGCTACACCTTC. This codes for CASSPIGLGYTF.

This chain joins TRBV5-6 and TRBJ2-3; no firm D call. The CDR3 sequence is 13 residues long. Germline V gene lookup returns CDR1 SGHDT and CDR2 YYEEEE. V was clipped by 2 bases and J by 1 base, with 5 bases between them. CDR3 region: CASSFRGTDTQYF. The CDR3 DNA reads TGTGCCAGCAGCTTTCGGGGCACAGATACGCAGTATTTT.